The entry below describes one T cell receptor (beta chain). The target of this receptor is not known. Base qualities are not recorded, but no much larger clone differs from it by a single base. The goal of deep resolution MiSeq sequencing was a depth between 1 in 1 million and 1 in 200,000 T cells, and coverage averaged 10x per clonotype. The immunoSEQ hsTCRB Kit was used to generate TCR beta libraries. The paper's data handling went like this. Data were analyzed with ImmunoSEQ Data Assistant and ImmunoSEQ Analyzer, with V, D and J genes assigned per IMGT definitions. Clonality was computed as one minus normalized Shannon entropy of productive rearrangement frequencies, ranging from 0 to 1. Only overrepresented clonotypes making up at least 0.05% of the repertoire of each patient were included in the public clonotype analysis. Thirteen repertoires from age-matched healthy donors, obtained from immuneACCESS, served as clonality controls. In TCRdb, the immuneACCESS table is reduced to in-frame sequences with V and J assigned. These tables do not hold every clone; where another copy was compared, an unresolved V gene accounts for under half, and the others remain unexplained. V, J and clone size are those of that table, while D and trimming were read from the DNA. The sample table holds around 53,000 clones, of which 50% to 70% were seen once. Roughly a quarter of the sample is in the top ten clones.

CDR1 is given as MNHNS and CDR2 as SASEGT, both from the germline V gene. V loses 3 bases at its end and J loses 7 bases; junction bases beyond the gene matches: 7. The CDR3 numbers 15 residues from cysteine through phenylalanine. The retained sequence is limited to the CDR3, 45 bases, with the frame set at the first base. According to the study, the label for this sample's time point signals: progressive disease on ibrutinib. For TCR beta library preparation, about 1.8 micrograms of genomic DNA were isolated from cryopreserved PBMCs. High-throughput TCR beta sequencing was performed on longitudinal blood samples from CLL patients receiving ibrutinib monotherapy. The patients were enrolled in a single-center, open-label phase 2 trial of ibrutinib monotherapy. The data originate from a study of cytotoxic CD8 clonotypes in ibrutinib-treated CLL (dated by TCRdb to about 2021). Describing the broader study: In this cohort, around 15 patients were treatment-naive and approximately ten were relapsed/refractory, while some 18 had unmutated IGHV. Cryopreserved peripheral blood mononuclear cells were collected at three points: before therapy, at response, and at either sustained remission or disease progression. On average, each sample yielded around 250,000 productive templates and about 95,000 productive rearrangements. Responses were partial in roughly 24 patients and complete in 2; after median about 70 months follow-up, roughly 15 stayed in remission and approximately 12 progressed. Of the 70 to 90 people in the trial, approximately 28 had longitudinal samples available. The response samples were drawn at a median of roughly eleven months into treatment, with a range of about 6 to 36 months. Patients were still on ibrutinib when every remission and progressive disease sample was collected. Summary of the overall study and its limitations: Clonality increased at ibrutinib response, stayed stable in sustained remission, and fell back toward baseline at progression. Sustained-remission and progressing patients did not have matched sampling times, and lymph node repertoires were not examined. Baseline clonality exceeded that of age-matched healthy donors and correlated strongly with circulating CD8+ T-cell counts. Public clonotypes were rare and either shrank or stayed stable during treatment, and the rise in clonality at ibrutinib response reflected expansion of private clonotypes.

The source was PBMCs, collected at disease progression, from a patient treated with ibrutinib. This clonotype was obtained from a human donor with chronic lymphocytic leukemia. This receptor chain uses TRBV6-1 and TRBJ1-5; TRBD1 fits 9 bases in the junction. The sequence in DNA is TGTGCCAGCAGTGATCAGGGACAGGGTTGGCAGCCCCAGCATTTT. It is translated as CASSDQGQGWQPQHF.